Sequencing of this T cell receptor beta chain was carried out in a study of T cell responses to AZD1222 COVID-19 vaccine. The assay was immunoSEQ multiplex PCR, and TCRdb's table has in-frame clones only and misses some. The data show 190,000 or so clones, approximately 93% seen once. Second-dose timings of about 4 or about 12 weeks were pooled. Germline V gives CDR1 GTSNPN, CDR2 SVGIG (reference sequence). With V trimmed by 2 bases and J by 5 bases, 7 bases remained unmatched. The CDR3 runs 14 residues. The chain joins TRBV30 to TRBJ2-5, with 8 nucleotides matching TRBD1. This specimen consisted of peripheral blood, obtained 28 days after the second AZD1222 dose. This sequence was found in an adult who received the AZD1222 COVID-19 vaccine. The CDR3 spells CAWSTGGRWETQYF. The CDR3 bases are TGTGCCTGGAGTACAGGGGGACGGTGGGAGACCCAGTACTTC.